The 11 T cell receptor beta chains in this list originate from one sample, sequenced in a study of cytomegalovirus exposure and HLA in healthy donors. This PCR relied on a set of 60 Vbeta primers and 13 Jbeta primers. Produced via immunoSEQ multiplex PCR; TCRdb's table is partial and in-frame only. The data show 150,000 to 200,000 clones, around 82% seen once. Sequencing was performed on PBMCs. All receptors derive from a boy between 10 and 17 years old in good health and CMV-seronegative.

The chain carries TRBV11-3 and TRBJ2-2, with 9 nucleotides matching TRBD1. The CDR3 contains 14 residues. Germline CDR1 reads SGHNT; CDR2 reads YENEEA. Losses at the gene ends were 1 base for V and 11 bases for J; bases not matched to a gene: 5. CDR3 amino acids: CASSLARDREELFF. The CDR3 coding sequence is TGTGCCAGCAGCTTAGCCCGGGACAGGGAAGAGCTGTTTTTT.

J is TRBJ2-3 and V is TRBV9; D is possibly TRBD2 (5 bases). Germline lookup yields CDR1 SGDLS and CDR2 YYNGEE. The CDR3 is 15 amino acids. V lost 0 bases to trimming and J lost 3 bases, with 11 bases between them. CDR3 nucleotides: TGTGCCAGCAGCGTAGATTTCTCGGGGACAGATACGCAGTATTTT. This gives the protein CASSVDFSGTDTQYF.

This chain connects TRBV30 to TRBJ1-5, with 7 nucleotides matching TRBD1. The CDR3 runs 14 residues. The germline V gene encodes CDR1 GTSNPN and CDR2 SVGIG (reference sequence). V shed 6 bases and J 6 bases; nucleotides not matched to a gene: 11. CDR3 loop: CACQKQGFGQPQHF. CDR3 DNA sequence: TGTGCCTGCCAAAAACAGGGGTTCGGTCAGCCCCAGCATTTT.

This chain connects TRBV6-4 to TRBJ1-6; D might be TRBD1 (6 bases). The CDR3 consists of 19 residues. CDR1 is MRHNA and CDR2 is SNTAGT in the germline V gene. V lost 4 bases and J lost 6, with 25 bases in between. In DNA, the CDR3 is TGTGCCAGCAGTGTAGGCCCCCTTACAGGGCAAGGACCTAATTCACCCCTCCACTTT. This gives the protein CASSVGPLTGQGPNSPLHF.

This clone showed up just a few times. This chain connects TRBV6-1 to TRBJ1-5; TRBD1 might be the D (6 bases). The CDR3 is 14 residues long. The germline V gene has CDR1 MNHNS and CDR2 SASEGT. Deletions cut 3 bases from V and 7 bases from J, with 13 bases between. Here the CDR3 reads CASSDGQRGQPQHF. The CDR3 DNA reads TGTGCCAGCAGTGACGGACAGAGGGGACAGCCCCAGCATTTT.

V and J are TRBV28 and TRBJ2-2; D gene unclear. The CDR3 extends over 16 amino acids. Germline CDR1 is MDHEN and CDR2 is SYDVKM. V gave up 2 bases and J gave up 1 base, with 11 bases separating them. DNA for the CDR3: TGTGCCAGCAGTTTAGTAACGGGTTTGAACACCGGGGAGCTGTTTTTT. Its protein is CASSLVTGLNTGELFF.

The chain uses TRBV19 and TRBJ1-1, with 9 bases aligning to TRBD1. V shed 5 bases, J shed 5 bases, and the junction held 6 bases outside the gene matches. CDR1 and CDR2 from the germline V gene are LNHDA and SQIVND (reference sequence). This CDR3 contains 14 residues. CDR3: CASSETGGPTEAFF. The CDR3 region has the DNA TGTGCCAGTAGTGAGACAGGGGGGCCGACTGAAGCTTTCTTT.

This CDR3 is CAIPGPGQGGYGYTF. The CDR3, as DNA: TGTGCCATCCCAGGGCCGGGACAGGGCGGCTATGGCTACACCTTC. The chain employs TRBV10-3 and TRBJ1-2; 9 nucleotides match TRBD1. V lost 8 bases and J lost 4; bases outside the gene matches: 11. This CDR3 region has 15 residues. The germline CDR1 and CDR2 sequences are ENHRY and SYGVKD.

This clone was observed once. Compared with germline, one end of the junction differs, possibly owing to a read error. This chain connects TRBV7-7 to TRBJ2-5; a weak D match, TRBD2 (5 bases). This CDR3 spans 14 amino acids. Germline CDR1 is SSHAT and CDR2 is FNYEAQ (reference sequence). The CDR3 nucleotides read TGTGCTAGCAGCGCGTCCGGGATTAAAGAGACCCAGTACTTC. Translation gives CASSASGIKETQYF. The whole variable domain, remainder taken from reference TRBV7-7 and TRBJ2-5, is GAGVSQSPRYKVTKRGQDVTLRCDPISSHATLYWYQQALGQGPEFLTYFNYEAQPDKSGLPSDRFSAERPEGSISTLTIQRTEQRDSAMYRCASSASGIKETQYFGPGTRLLVL.

The rearrangement uses TRBV9 and TRBJ2-3; 7 bases match TRBD1. The ends lost 1 base at V and 0 bases at J; junction bases unmatched: 8. Germline loops: CDR1 SGDLS, CDR2 YYNGEE. This CDR3 comprises 17 residues. The DNA for the CDR3 is TGTGCCAGCAGCGTAAAGGGTTCGGGACAGAGCACAGATACGCAGTATTTT. Encoded protein: CASSVKGSGQSTDTQYF.

This clone showed up just a few times. The chain combines TRBV27 with TRBJ2-7; the match to TRBD1 covers 7 bases. Looked up from germline, CDR1 is MNHEY and CDR2 is SMNVEV (reference sequence). The CDR3 contains 13 residues. The ends lost 3 bases at V and 4 bases at J; junction bases unmatched: 3. The DNA of the CDR3 is TGTGCCAGCAGTTTGCGACAGGGATACGAGCAGTACTTC. It codes for CASSLRQGYEQYF.